This entry is about one T cell receptor beta chain. Its antigen remains unknown. The data were obtained in a study of T cell repertoires in cytomegalovirus infection. Losses at the gene ends were 6 bases for V and 1 base for J; bases not matched to a gene: 8. The CDR3 has 16 residues. TCRdb recomputed calls from the reads with MiXCR, one row per CDR3 protein. The sample contains 900,000 to 950,000 distinct CDR3 sequences, roughly 30% of which appear only once. The chain links TRBV12-3 or TRBV12-4 to TRBJ2-1, with TRBD1 matching over 8 bases. The source is a human donor in good health (CMV status not recorded). Some clones in this sample may be carry-over from other donors' samples. The sequences come from cultured CD8+ T cells from PBMCs, collected from culture after CMV antigen stimulation. CDR3: CASRSPGQASYNEQFF. The CDR3 DNA follows: TGTGCCAGCAGGAGCCCGGGACAGGCTTCCTACAATGAGCAGTTCTTC.